The clone carrying this T cell receptor beta chain is judged medium-sized. The junction departs from germline at one end; a sequencing error may be responsible. The data originate from a study of patients with pleural tuberculosis. TCRdb fed the reads into MiXCR, producing one record per CDR3 protein. The repertoire holds roughly 27,000 distinct CDR3 sequences, with over 15% as singletons. The CDR3 runs to 13 residues. Germline CDR1 reads DFQATT; CDR2 reads SNEGSKA (reference sequence). The receptor's source is a human donor with pleural tuberculosis. The sequenced sample was peripheral blood. The chain uses TRBV20-1 and TRBJ2-7; D is possibly TRBD1 or TRBD2 (5 bases each). The CDR3 DNA sequence: TGCAGTGCTAGGGGACCTGACGTCTACGAACAGTACTTC. Encoded protein: CSARGPDVYEQYF.